This TCR beta chain was found in a study of blood T cell repertoires in COVID-19 (TCRdb year 2020). With respect to the entire study: Collaborator samples came from the United States, Italy and Spain and covered acute and convalescent phases of COVID-19. The prospective study material was composed of cDNA or gDNA derived from T cells, B-cell-depleted T cells, or PBMCs. The dataset comprised deeply sampled blood TCRbeta repertoires from subjects exposed to, actively infected with, or recovered from COVID-19. The repertoires were made available in a free public database intended to serve as a resource for research on the immune response to SARS-CoV-2. Samples were obtained from the ongoing ImmuneRACE study (first 160 participants) and from about 1,300 subjects provided by 6 global collaborators. A de-identified subject ID, COVID-19 status, age in years and sex were almost always included in the sample metadata. HLA class I and class II types, where available, came from metadata supplied by the sample provider rather than from assay-based typing.

Enrolling through a virtual design, the prospective study's participants ranged in age from roughly 18 to 90 years and lived across some 23 United States geographic areas. In the prospective study, cohorts were assigned on the basis of participant-reported clinical history obtained from a screening survey and a study questionnaire. For ImmuneRACE Cohort 3, a participant was defined as recovered based on two consecutive negative NP/OP PCR tests, clearance by a healthcare professional, or resolution of symptoms. Each participant in the prospective study had whole blood, serum and a nasopharyngeal or oropharyngeal swab collected by mobile phlebotomists. Additional blood draws and questionnaires over an approximately two-month period could optionally be provided by prospective study participants. Prospective study blood samples were shipped either frozen or at room temperature before DNA extraction.

TCRbeta CDR3 regions were amplified from genomic DNA by means of the immunoSEQ Assay, a bias-controlled multiplex PCR. Turning to the authors' computational methods: The number of nucleated cells in each sample was estimated by amplification of reference gene primers within the assay. Sequence reads were collapsed and filtered to measure the absolute abundance of every unique TCRbeta CDR3 rearrangement. For each sample, productive Simpson clonality was calculated as the square root of Simpson's diversity index across productive rearrangements. TCRdb took this table from immuneACCESS and kept in-frame rearrangements with V and J called. Such tables lack part of the clones; where checked against another copy, unresolved V genes explain under half of the gap, and the rest is unexplained. V and J calls plus clone size are reproduced from that table; the DNA served to infer D and trimming. In all, the sample holds roughly 250,000 clones, and roughly 91% of those were seen once. Jointly, the top ten make up roughly 9% of the sample.

V loses 4 bases, J loses 2 bases, and the germline ends lie 9 bases apart. The CDR3 goes from the cysteine to the phenylalanine over 13 residues. This entry keeps only the CDR3 DNA: 39 bases, framed from base 1. Worth noting for this clone: Its target antigen remains unknown. The record has no base qualities; no much larger clone is one base away.

The investigation overall reported the following: The amount of clinical and demographic metadata varied by source and participant and was provided uncurated.

The sequence links TRBV12-3 or TRBV12-4 to TRBJ2-7; no D gene can be assigned with confidence. Sequencing was done on a sample of PBMCs or T cells enriched from blood (not recorded which). The sequence was collected from a man aged 40-49 years who had recovered from COVID-19. Here the CDR3 is given as CASSSMRTYEQYF. The nucleotides read TGTGCCAGCAGTTCGATGCGGACCTACGAGCAGTACTTC.